This is a list of T cell receptor beta chains from one sample in a study of cytomegalovirus exposure and HLA in healthy donors. Libraries were prepared by immunoSEQ multiplex PCR; TCRdb keeps only in-frame clonotypes and omits some of them. The table has almost 65,000 clones, under 85% seen once; the top ten hold 4% to 5.5%. Sequencing input: PBMCs. The receptors were sampled from a male donor in good health and CMV-seropositive. CDR3s include the opening cysteine and the closing phenylalanine or tryptophan. The order of the fields is J gene, D gene, V gene, clone size, CDR3 protein, CDR3 DNA. A D gene is named only where the DNA matches it firmly. Only part of the rows carry a size: once, few, many, or a class if the clone is expanded.

>TRBJ2-1|-|TRBV7-9|few
CASVGGGDEQFF
TGTGCCAGCGTCGGCGGGGGCGATGAGCAGTTCTTC
>TRBJ1-1|-|TRBV9|-
CASSVEGQGSTEAFF
TGTGCCAGCAGCGTAGAGGGCCAGGGGAGCACTGAAGCTTTCTTT
>TRBJ1-1|-|TRBV9|-
CASSVEGVNTEAFF
TGTGCCAGCAGCGTAGAGGGAGTGAACACTGAAGCTTTCTTT
>TRBJ1-1|-|TRBV5-4|-
CASSLSGGREAFF
TGTGCCAGCAGCTTGTCTGGGGGCAGAGAAGCTTTCTTT
>TRBJ1-4|-|TRBV5-4|-
CASSLDQGSEKLFF
TGTGCCAGCAGCTTGGACCAGGGTTCGGAAAAACTGTTTTTT
>TRBJ1-2|-|TRBV25-1|-
CASSEWGGSYGYTF
TGTGCCAGCAGTGAATGGGGGGGGAGCTATGGCTACACCTTC
>TRBJ1-5|TRBD1|TRBV30|-
CAWSRQGGQPQHF
TGTGCCTGGAGTCGACAGGGGGGTCAGCCCCAGCATTTT
>TRBJ2-7|-|TRBV5-1|-
CASSVYGSYEQYF
TGCGCCAGCAGTGTGTACGGCTCCTACGAGCAGTACTTC
>TRBJ1-2|TRBD1|TRBV27|-
CASSPGQGNYGYTF
TGTGCCAGCAGTCCAGGACAGGGTAACTATGGCTACACCTTC
>TRBJ2-7|TRBD2|TRBV29-1|medium-sized
CSVASSGGLSYEQYF
TGCAGCGTTGCATCGAGCGGGGGCCTCTCCTACGAGCAGTACTTC
>TRBJ1-2|-|TRBV18|-
CASSPLGGVETNYGYTF
TGTGCCAGCTCACCCCTTGGGGGGGTGGAGACTAACTATGGCTACACCTTC
>TRBJ2-3|TRBD1|TRBV28|-
CASSYGQGGSADTQYF
TGTGCCAGCAGTTACGGACAGGGTGGGAGCGCAGATACGCAGTATTTT
>TRBJ2-5|-|TRBV7-9|-
CASSLQQKGDEQYF
TGTGCCAGCAGCTTACAACAGAAAGGTGATGAGCAGTACTTC
>TRBJ2-1|TRBD2|TRBV7-3|once
CASSSPGASGGDSYNEQFF
TGTGCCAGCAGTTCCCCCGGGGCTAGCGGGGGGGATTCCTACAATGAGCAGTTCTTC
>TRBJ1-4|-|TRBV19|once
CASSDSSPNEKLFF
TGTGCCAGTAGCGACAGTAGTCCAAATGAAAAACTGTTTTTT
>TRBJ2-7|TRBD1|TRBV18|-
CASSPQGQGVYEQYF
TGTGCCAGCTCACCTCAGGGACAGGGGGTTTACGAGCAGTACTTC
>TRBJ2-3|TRBD2|TRBV27|-
CASSFDPGLAGGTDTQYF
TGTGCCAGCAGTTTTGACCCGGGACTAGCGGGGGGCACAGATACGCAGTATTTT
>TRBJ1-1|TRBD1|TRBV13|-
CASSQRSSDRVNTEAFF
TGTGCCAGCAGCCAACGGAGTTCGGACAGGGTTAACACTGAAGCTTTCTTT
>TRBJ2-7|TRBD1|TRBV10-3|-
CAIRSGTVSYEQYF
TGTGCCATCAGGTCCGGGACAGTCTCCTACGAGCAGTACTTC
>TRBJ2-3|-|TRBV4-1|-
CASSQDRAGVGTDTQYF
TGCGCCAGCAGCCAAGATCGAGCGGGCGTCGGCACAGATACGCAGTATTTT
>TRBJ1-1|-|TRBV6-5|few
CASSWTLNTEAFF
TGTGCCAGCAGTTGGACATTGAACACTGAAGCTTTCTTT
>TRBJ2-4|-|TRBV6-1|-
CASSGGDGRDF
TGTGCCAGCAGTGGTGGCGACGGCAGGGACTTC
>TRBJ1-2|-|TRBV29-1|-
CSVREGNYGYTF
TGCAGCGTTAGGGAGGGTAACTATGGCTACACCTTC
>TRBJ1-2|TRBD1|TRBV7-9|-
CASSWTGGDYGYTF
TGTGCCAGCAGCTGGACAGGGGGCGACTATGGCTACACCTTC
>TRBJ2-3|-|TRBV4-2|-
CASSQDRGESTDTQYF
TGTGCCAGCAGCCAAGATCGAGGCGAGAGCACAGATACGCAGTATTTT